This TCR beta chain was captured in a study of neoadjuvant anti-PD-1 for oral cavity cancer. Clones were sequenced by immunoSEQ multiplex PCR, and TCRdb holds only the in-frame ones, with some missing. The sample has tens of thousands of clones, around four fifths seen once. The CDR3 loop spans 16 amino acids. V lost 4 bases and J lost 2; bases outside the gene matches: 6. In germline, CDR1 is MNHNS, CDR2 SASEGT. V gene TRBV6-1 combines with J gene TRBJ2-2; 8 nucleotides agree with TRBD2. The starting material was PBMCs, obtained before nivolumab (anti-PD-1) treatment. This clonotype was sampled from a person between 40 and 79 years old with oral cavity squamous cell carcinoma. CDR3 DNA sequence: TGTGCCAGCAGTGGCGGGACTAGGAGAAACACCGGGGAGCTGTTTTTT. Amino acid sequence: CASSGGTRRNTGELFF.